This T cell receptor (beta chain) was profiled in a study of molecular identifiers for immune sequencing clone quantification. Germline V gene sequence: CDR1 DFQATT, CDR2 SNEGSKA (reference sequence). The CDR3 extends over 18 amino acids. The trim removed 0 bases at V and 4 bases at J, leaving 15 bases unmatched. From the PCR reads, TCRdb called clonotypes with MiXCR, one entry per CDR3 protein. The sample lists under 600,000 distinct CDR3 sequences, roughly 25% seen once, with about 0.75% in the top ten. Construction of naive CD8 libraries employed about 18,000 to 1,000,000 sorted cells together with 10%, 30% or 50% RNA.

V and J are TRBV20-1 and TRBJ2-5; 9 bases are shared with TRBD2. What was sequenced was naive CD8+ T cells from blood, with Jurkat cell RNA spiked in. The subset: FACS-sorted CD8+CD4-CCR7+CD45RA+ naive T cells. This sequence originates from a human donor in good health. Some libraries in this study had Jurkat cell RNA spiked in. The CDR3 DNA reads TGCAGTGCTAGAGACCCTAGCGGGAATACTATTCGTTCAGAGACCCAGTACTTC. This gives the protein CSARDPSGNTIRSETQYF.